This T cell receptor beta chain emerged from a study of lymphopenia after photon versus proton radiotherapy. This clone was recorded a few times. Its antigen is unidentified. Assay: immunoSEQ multiplex PCR; the TCRdb copy retains only in-frame clones and omits some. The sample includes 150,000 to 200,000 clones, more than 85% of them seen just once. The germline V gene has CDR1 SGHRS and CDR2 YFSETQ. V dropped 5 bases and J dropped 6 bases, with 18 bases sitting between them. CDR3 size: 15 residues. Study-wide results and caveats: Oligoclonal CD8+ Temra expansion after nadir drove photon patients' diversity drop. Post-nadir TCR diversity decline inversely tracked overall survival among those who died.

The chain employs TRBV5-1 and TRBJ2-1; tentative D call: TRBD2 (5 bases). The sample consisted of peripheral blood, taken from a patient treated with photon-based radiotherapy. This TCR came from a man over 45 with gastric cancer. The CDR3 sequence: CASSTRGQAANEQFF. Written as DNA, the CDR3 is TGCGCCAGCAGTACCCGAGGGCAAGCGGCCAATGAGCAGTTCTTC.